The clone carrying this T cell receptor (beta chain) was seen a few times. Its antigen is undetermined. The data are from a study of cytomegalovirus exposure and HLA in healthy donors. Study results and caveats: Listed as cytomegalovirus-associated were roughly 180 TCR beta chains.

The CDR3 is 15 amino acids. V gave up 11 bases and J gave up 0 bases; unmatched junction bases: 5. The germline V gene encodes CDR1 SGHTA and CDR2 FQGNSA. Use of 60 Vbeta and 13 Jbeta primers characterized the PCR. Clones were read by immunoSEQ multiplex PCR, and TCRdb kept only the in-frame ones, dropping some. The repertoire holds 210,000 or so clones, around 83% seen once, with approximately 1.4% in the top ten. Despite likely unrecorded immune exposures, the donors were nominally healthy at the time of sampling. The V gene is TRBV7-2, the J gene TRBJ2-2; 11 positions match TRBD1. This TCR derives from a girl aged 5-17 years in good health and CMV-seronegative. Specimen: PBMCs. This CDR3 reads CARGGQGANTGELFF. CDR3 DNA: TGTGCCCGGGGGGGACAGGGGGCGAACACCGGGGAGCTGTTTTTT.